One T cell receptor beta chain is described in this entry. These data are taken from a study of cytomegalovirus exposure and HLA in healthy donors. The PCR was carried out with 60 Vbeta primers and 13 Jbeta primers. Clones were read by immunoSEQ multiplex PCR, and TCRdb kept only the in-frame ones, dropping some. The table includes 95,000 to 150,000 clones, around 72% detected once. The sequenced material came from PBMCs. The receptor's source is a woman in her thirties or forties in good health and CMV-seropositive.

CDR3 sequence: CATAQGGGGNTIYF. DNA for the CDR3: TGTGCCACCGCTCAGGGGGGAGGAGGAAACACCATATATTTT. V usage is TRBV10-3 and J usage is TRBJ1-3; TRBD1 aligns across 7 bases. Germline V CDR1 and CDR2: ENHRY, SYGVKD. The V and J ends lost 10 bases and 4 bases, in that order; junction bases with no gene match: 10. The CDR3 loop spans 14 amino acids.